The rows below give T cell receptor beta chains drawn from one sample of a study of T cell repertoires in cytomegalovirus infection. TCRdb analysed the reads with MiXCR anew, one entry per CDR3 protein. The sample contains around 100,000 distinct CDR3 sequences, 20% to 30% of which appear only once. The sequenced material came from CD8+ T cells from PBMCs. These receptors came from a human donor in good health (CMV status not recorded). Some clones in this sample may be carry-over from other donors' samples. Both conserved end residues are part of each CDR3. The order of the fields is clone size, J gene, V gene, D gene, CDR3 protein, CDR3 DNA. A D gene is named only where the DNA matches it firmly. Rows give clone size only sometimes, using once, few, many, or a class for an expanded clone.

clone_size: -; j_call: TRBJ2-7; v_call: TRBV19; d_call: -; cdr3_aa: CASSSAVSSYEQYF; cdr3_nt: TGTGCCAGTAGCTCAGCTGTCAGCTCCTACGAGCAGTACTTC
clone_size: many; j_call: TRBJ2-5; v_call: TRBV11-1; d_call: TRBD2; cdr3_aa: CASSFGGGEETQYF; cdr3_nt: TGTGCCAGCAGCTTCGGGGGGGGAGAAGAGACCCAGTACTTC
clone_size: many; j_call: TRBJ2-1; v_call: TRBV7-8; d_call: TRBD1; cdr3_aa: CASSAGTGVEQFF; cdr3_nt: TGTGCCAGCAGCGCCGGGACAGGTGTTGAGCAGTTCTTC
clone_size: few; j_call: TRBJ2-5; v_call: TRBV6-2/TRBV6-3; d_call: -; cdr3_aa: CASSYVETQYF; cdr3_nt: TGTGCCAGCAGTTATGTGGAGACCCAGTACTTC
clone_size: -; j_call: TRBJ2-5; v_call: TRBV5-1; d_call: -; cdr3_aa: CASSGIRLDGETQYF; cdr3_nt: TGCGCCAGCAGCGGTATCCGACTAGACGGAGAGACCCAGTACTTC
clone_size: many; j_call: TRBJ2-5; v_call: TRBV11-2; d_call: TRBD1; cdr3_aa: CASSLAHRQGPEQETQYF; cdr3_nt: TGTGCCAGCAGCTTAGCCCACCGACAGGGGCCGGAACAAGAGACCCAGTACTTC
clone_size: few; j_call: TRBJ2-2; v_call: TRBV24-1; d_call: -; cdr3_aa: CATSDVRDGDRPGELFF; cdr3_nt: TGTGCCACCAGTGACGTCCGGGACGGGGACCGCCCCGGGGAGCTGTTTTTT
clone_size: -; j_call: TRBJ2-7; v_call: TRBV4-3; d_call: -; cdr3_aa: CASSQEGGTGLAYEQYF; cdr3_nt: TGCGCCAGCAGCCAAGAAGGCGGAACGGGGCTGGCCTACGAGCAGTACTTC
clone_size: many; j_call: TRBJ2-7; v_call: TRBV7-9; d_call: TRBD1; cdr3_aa: CASSLADRGFDEQYF; cdr3_nt: TGTGCCAGCAGCTTAGCCGACAGGGGGTTCGACGAGCAGTACTTC
clone_size: many; j_call: TRBJ1-3; v_call: TRBV7-9; d_call: -; cdr3_aa: CASSPEGSSGNTIYF; cdr3_nt: TGTGCCAGCAGCCCAGAGGGGAGCTCTGGAAACACCATATATTTT
clone_size: -; j_call: TRBJ1-2; v_call: TRBV11-3; d_call: TRBD1; cdr3_aa: CASSSPADRANYGYTF; cdr3_nt: TGTGCCAGCAGCTCTCCGGCGGACAGGGCAAACTATGGCTACACCTTC
clone_size: many; j_call: TRBJ1-1; v_call: TRBV7-8; d_call: -; cdr3_aa: CASSPSEGTEAFF; cdr3_nt: TGTGCCAGCAGCCCCTCGGAAGGCACTGAAGCTTTCTTT
clone_size: -; j_call: TRBJ2-7; v_call: TRBV5-6; d_call: -; cdr3_aa: CASSLDSEQYF; cdr3_nt: TGTGCCAGCAGCTTGGATAGCGAGCAGTACTTC
clone_size: few; j_call: TRBJ2-1; v_call: TRBV7-3; d_call: -; cdr3_aa: CASSLHPLNEQFF; cdr3_nt: TGTGCCAGCAGCCTCCACCCTTTGAATGAGCAGTTCTTC
clone_size: -; j_call: TRBJ2-1; v_call: TRBV13; d_call: -; cdr3_aa: CASSWAGSSYNEQFF; cdr3_nt: TGTGCCAGCAGCTGGGCAGGGAGCTCCTACAATGAGCAGTTCTTC
clone_size: many; j_call: TRBJ2-1; v_call: TRBV12-3/TRBV12-4; d_call: -; cdr3_aa: CASSRTTYNEQFF; cdr3_nt: TGTGCCAGCAGTCGGACTACCTACAATGAGCAGTTCTTC
clone_size: many; j_call: TRBJ2-3; v_call: TRBV5-8; d_call: -; cdr3_aa: CASSLYEGWDTQYF; cdr3_nt: TGTGCCAGCAGCTTGTATGAAGGGTGGGATACGCAGTATTTT
clone_size: -; j_call: TRBJ1-1; v_call: TRBV7-6; d_call: -; cdr3_aa: CASSHQAGRSNTEAFF; cdr3_nt: TGTGCCAGCAGTCATCAGGCGGGCAGGAGCAACACTGAAGCTTTCTTT
clone_size: -; j_call: TRBJ1-6; v_call: TRBV11-2; d_call: -; cdr3_aa: CASSLKGRASKNSPLHF; cdr3_nt: TGTGCCAGCAGCCTGAAAGGAAGGGCTTCGAAGAATTCACCCCTCCACTTT
clone_size: few; j_call: TRBJ2-1; v_call: TRBV19; d_call: TRBD2; cdr3_aa: CASSIRLAGTHNEQFF; cdr3_nt: TGTGCCAGTAGTATCAGACTAGCGGGCACCCACAATGAGCAGTTCTTC
clone_size: -; j_call: TRBJ1-1; v_call: TRBV6-5; d_call: -; cdr3_aa: CASRGRDTTEAFF; cdr3_nt: TGTGCCAGCCGAGGCAGGGACACCACTGAAGCTTTCTTT
clone_size: -; j_call: TRBJ2-7; v_call: TRBV20-1; d_call: TRBD2; cdr3_aa: CSARGLDSGRSEQYF; cdr3_nt: TGCAGTGCTAGAGGCCTTGATAGCGGGAGAAGCGAGCAGTACTTC
clone_size: -; j_call: TRBJ2-1; v_call: TRBV7-2; d_call: TRBD2; cdr3_aa: CASSFASGGIINEQFF; cdr3_nt: TGTGCCAGCAGCTTTGCTAGCGGGGGTATTATCAATGAGCAGTTCTTC
clone_size: few; j_call: TRBJ2-3; v_call: TRBV6-5; d_call: TRBD2; cdr3_aa: CASSSPGLAGEDTQYF; cdr3_nt: TGTGCCAGCAGTTCCCCCGGACTAGCGGGAGAAGATACGCAGTATTTT